This entry features one T cell receptor (beta chain) sequence. Its antigen is still unknown. This specimen belongs to a study of cytomegalovirus exposure and HLA in healthy donors. Broader study findings: Most TCR sequences proved rare, with some public TCRs found in many donors. A later analysis linked a missense variant in DCLRE1C to the trimming of TCR beta V and J genes.

Healthy donors of bone marrow made up the group. PCR amplification relied on 60 Vbeta primers (plus 13 Jbeta primers). Some clones are missing from TCRdb's copy, which holds only in-frame ones; the method was immunoSEQ multiplex PCR. Of 100,000 or so clones in the sample, approximately 11% were seen once. This CDR3 is built from 19 residues. V lost 1 base to trimming and J lost 3 bases, with 21 bases between them. Germline V gene data show CDR1 as MDHEN and CDR2 as SYDVKM. The rearrangement links TRBV28 to TRBJ2-2, with D hard to call. The sequenced sample was PBMCs. The origin of this receptor is a man aged 35-49 years in good health and CMV-seropositive. The CDR3 reads CASSLSGLASKSYTGELFF. CDR3 sequence (DNA): TGTGCCAGCAGTTTATCTGGGTTAGCATCCAAGTCATACACCGGGGAGCTGTTTTTT.